Each of the 28 T cell receptor beta chains below was sequenced from the same sample in a study of OX40 agonist ivuxolimab in advanced cancers. Sequencing was performed with immunoSEQ multiplex PCR; in TCRdb, only in-frame clones are kept and a portion is missing. The data contain 30,000 to 40,000 clones, 65% to 75% of them singletons. The source was CD4+ or CD8+ T cells sorted from blood, collected in a trial of the OX40 agonist ivuxolimab. The receptors stem from an adult with an advanced solid tumor such as melanoma, head and neck, liver or kidney cancer.

The chain recombines TRBV7-9 with TRBJ2-7, with a tentative D call TRBD2 (7 bases). V gave up 8 bases and J gave up 0 bases, with 11 bases separating them. Germline V lookup: CDR1 SEHNR, CDR2 FQNEAQ (reference sequence). The CDR3 is made up of 13 amino acids. The CDR3 sequence is CASVRGGSYEQYF. The CDR3 bases are TGTGCCAGCGTTAGGGGGGGCTCCTACGAGCAGTACTTC.

The chain links TRBV30 to TRBJ2-4, with TRBD2 identical over 7 bases. This CDR3 has 15 residues. The V segment lost 1 base and the J segment 0 bases; nucleotides outside the gene matches: 3. Looked up from germline, CDR1 is GTSNPN and CDR2 is SVGIG (reference sequence). CDR3 region: CAWSGGGVAKNIQYF. The CDR3 DNA follows: TGTGCCTGGAGTGGGGGAGGGGTAGCCAAAAACATTCAGTACTTC.

This chain joins TRBV10-3 and TRBJ1-2; 8 bases are a match to TRBD1. This CDR3 is built from 14 residues. The germline gives CDR1 ENHRY, CDR2 SYGVKD. The junction had 8 bases not matched to a gene; V was cut back by 3 bases and J by 8 bases. This CDR3 is CAISDLGQGNGYTF. In DNA form, the CDR3 reads TGTGCCATCAGTGACCTCGGACAGGGTAACGGCTACACCTTC.

V and J are TRBV9 and TRBJ1-4; D unresolved. V shed 4 bases and J shed 2 bases, with 9 bases lying between them. The CDR3 sequence is 14 residues long. The germline CDR1 and CDR2 sequences are SGDLS and YYNGEE. The chain's CDR3 is CASSLSGTNEKLFF. The CDR3 DNA follows: TGTGCCAGCAGCCTCAGTGGCACTAATGAAAAACTGTTTTTT.

The CDR3 sequence is CASSWTESYEQYV. The CDR3 DNA follows: TGTGCCAGCAGCTGGACAGAATCTTACGAGCAGTACGTC. The chain recombines TRBV5-5 with TRBJ2-7; possibly TRBD1 for D (6 bases). Germline CDR1 SGHKS, CDR2 YYEKEE (reference sequence). This CDR3 has 13 amino acids. With 3 bases removed from V and 4 bases from J, the gap between germline ends came to 11 bases.

This clone was detected only a few times. The CDR3 coding sequence is TGTGCCTGGGAGGGTGGCGGAATCGCTGGCTACACCTTC. This sequence encodes CAWEGGGIAGYTF. The chain employs TRBV30 and TRBJ1-2; D not resolved. V lost 5 bases and J lost 7, with 17 bases in between. This CDR3 spans 13 amino acids. Germline V gives CDR1 GTSNPN, CDR2 SVGIG (reference sequence).

The chain has TRBV4-1 and TRBJ2-2; D is unresolved. The CDR3 has 17 amino acids. Germline-derived CDR1 and CDR2 are MGHRA and YSYEKL. Trimming shortened V by 2 bases and J by 3 bases, and 16 bases separated the two germline ends. In nucleotides, the CDR3 is TGCGCCAGCAGCCAAATCAATATGGGGTTGGACACCGGGGAGCTGTTTTTT. It encodes CASSQINMGLDTGELFF.

The V gene is TRBV7-2, the J gene TRBJ1-1; maybe TRBD1 (5 bases). Germline assignment: CDR1 SGHTA and CDR2 FQGNSA. The CDR3 has 12 residues. Deletions cut 3 bases from V and 12 bases from J, with 14 bases between. Written as DNA, the CDR3 is TGTGCCAGCAGCTTTATTCCAGGGATACCTTTCTTT. Protein product: CASSFIPGIPFF.

The chain employs TRBV2 and TRBJ1-5; D not certain. The CDR3 has 17 amino acids. CDR1 is SNHLY, CDR2 FYNNEI, per germline. V lost 2 bases and J lost 2, with 16 bases in between. In DNA form, the CDR3 reads TGTGCCAGCAGTGAAAGGTCCTGGCCGCCTGGCAATCAGCCCCAGCATTTT. This sequence encodes CASSERSWPPGNQPQHF.

The chain couples TRBV19 to TRBJ1-2, with 7 bases that match TRBD1. CDR3 size: 13 residues. V was clipped by 3 bases and J by 8 bases; unmatched bases: 6. From germline, CDR1 is LNHDA and CDR2 SQIVND (reference sequence). This CDR3 reads CASSIVQGKGYTF. The CDR3 bases are TGTGCCAGTAGTATCGTACAGGGGAAAGGCTACACCTTC.

The chain recombines TRBV2 with TRBJ1-3; a possible D gene is TRBD1 (5 bases). CDR1 and CDR2 (germline): SNHLY, FYNNEI. V lost 9 bases and J lost 4, with 16 bases in between. The CDR3 is 14 residues long. CDR3 residues: CARETAAGGNTIYF. The CDR3, as DNA: TGTGCCAGGGAGACAGCCGCCGGGGGAAACACCATATATTTT.

V is TRBV27 and J is TRBJ1-2; D perhaps matches TRBD1 (6 bases). Deletions cut 4 bases from V and 4 bases from J, with 16 bases between. The CDR3 spans 15 residues. Germline V CDR1 and CDR2: MNHEY, SMNVEV (reference sequence). The CDR3: CASSYLGGLGYGYTF. In DNA form, the CDR3 reads TGTGCCAGCAGTTACCTCGGGGGCCTCGGCTATGGCTACACCTTC.

The table lists this clone with a few counts. The chain joins TRBV19 to TRBJ1-3; D is unclear. CDR3 length: 11 amino acids. Trimming took 10 bases from V and 0 from J, leaving 4 bases between them. Germline lookup yields CDR1 LNHDA and CDR2 SQIVND (reference sequence). CDR3 loop: CAINSGNTIYF. DNA of the CDR3: TGTGCCATTAACTCTGGAAACACCATATATTTT.

The V call is TRBV5-1, the J call TRBJ2-7, with 8 nucleotides matching TRBD1. CDR1 and CDR2 (germline): SGHRS, YFSETQ. CDR3 length equals 14 residues. J gave up 0 bases and V 4 bases, and 3 bases lay outside the gene matches. The CDR3 DNA follows: TGCGCCAGCAGCCATGGACAGGGCTCCTACGAGCAGTACTTC. Its protein product is CASSHGQGSYEQYF.

The V call is TRBV11-2, the J call TRBJ1-1, with D possibly matching TRBD1 (6 bases). Germline loops: CDR1 SGHAT, CDR2 FQNNGV. This CDR3 comprises 14 residues. The V gene lost 5 bases and the J gene lost 4 bases, with 14 bases spanning the gap. The CDR3 reads CASSPQQGGTEAFF. CDR3 nucleotides: TGTGCCAGCAGCCCTCAACAGGGTGGCACTGAAGCTTTCTTT.

The V and J genes are TRBV2 and TRBJ2-1; D is ambiguous. Germline CDR1 and CDR2: SNHLY and FYNNEI. The CDR3 consists of 11 residues. V was cut by 7 bases and J by 7 bases, with 8 bases left in between. The CDR3 coding sequence is TGTGCCAGCACTAATATTAATGAGCAGTTCTTC. Its protein is CASTNINEQFF. The full variable domain, in which reference TRBV2 and TRBJ2-1 provide the parts outside the CDR3, is EPEVTQTPSHQVTQMGQEVILRCVPISNHLYFYWYRQILGQKVEFLVSFYNNEISEKSEIFDDQFSVERPDGSNFTLKIRSTKLEDSAMYFCASTNINEQFFGPGTRLTVL.

The rearrangement links TRBV7-3 to TRBJ1-6; D is unresolved. The V end was cut by 5 bases, the J end by 5 bases, with 16 bases between. The CDR3 runs 16 residues. Germline lookup yields CDR1 SGHTA and CDR2 FQGTGA. The CDR3, as DNA: TGTGCCAGCAGCCACCCCGGGCGACGGCATAATTCACCCCTCCACTTT. The encoded protein is CASSHPGRRHNSPLHF.

The chain couples TRBV2 to TRBJ2-2; D call uncertain. V lost 7 bases, J lost 1 base, and 7 bases lay in between. CDR1 is SNHLY, CDR2 FYNNEI, per germline. The CDR3 runs to 13 residues. The CDR3 DNA reads TGTGCCAGCAAGAGAGAGAACACCGGGGAGCTGTTTTTT. Amino acid sequence: CASKRENTGELFF.

V is TRBV29-1 and J is TRBJ2-3; unclear D gene. The length of the CDR3 is 9 residues. CDR1 and CDR2 from the germline V gene are SQVTM and ANQGSEA. The ends were cut back, 6 bases at V and 6 bases at J, with 4 bases in the middle. The CDR3 bases are TGCAGCGTGGAGGATACGCAGTATTTT. Translating it yields CSVEDTQYF.

This chain links TRBV14 with TRBJ2-7; 9 bases map to TRBD1. This CDR3 region has 14 residues. J gave up 4 bases and V 4 bases, and 5 bases lay outside the gene matches. CDR1 is SGHDN, CDR2 FVKESK, per germline. The CDR3 sequence: CASSPGTGWYEQYF. Written as DNA, the CDR3 is TGTGCCAGCAGCCCCGGGACAGGGTGGTACGAGCAGTACTTC.

This clone was seen only once. The V call is TRBV5-1, the J call TRBJ1-5, with TRBD1 matching 7 bases. This CDR3 comprises 14 residues. V lost 3 bases, J lost 1 base, and 1 base stayed unmatched. Germline V lookup: CDR1 SGHRS, CDR2 YFSETQ. The CDR3 DNA reads TGCGCCAGCAGCTCGGGACAGAGCAATCAGCCCCAGCATTTT. Encoded protein: CASSSGQSNQPQHF.

The genes are TRBV18 and TRBJ1-1; D might be TRBD1 (5 bases). CDR1 is KGHSH, CDR2 LQKENI, per germline. The V and J ends lost 3 bases and 6 bases respectively, with 8 bases between them. CDR3 length equals 12 residues. The CDR3 is CASSPAGAEAFF. The DNA of the CDR3 is TGTGCCAGCTCACCGGCGGGGGCTGAAGCTTTCTTT.

The V gene is TRBV19, the J gene TRBJ2-7; 10 nucleotides align to TRBD1. CDR1 and CDR2 (germline): LNHDA, SQIVND (reference sequence). This CDR3 region has 16 residues. The CDR3 protein is CASSAIRDRGYYEQCV. In nucleotides, the CDR3 is TGTGCCAGTAGTGCCATCCGGGACAGGGGTTACTACGAGCAGTGCGTC.

This rearrangement joins TRBV5-1 to TRBJ1-1; D is possibly TRBD1 (6 bases). CDR3 length: 15 residues. Trimming cost V 3 bases and J 1 base, with 13 bases left between them. CDR1 and CDR2 (germline): SGHRS, YFSETQ. CDR3: CASSSSGAKNTEAFF. CDR3 sequence (DNA): TGCGCCAGCAGCTCATCAGGGGCTAAGAACACTGAAGCTTTCTTT.

J is TRBJ2-1 and V is TRBV5-1; D uncertain. Germline CDR1 reads SGHRS; CDR2 reads YFSETQ. This CDR3 is 15 amino acids long. V was pared by 4 bases and J by 3 bases, with 14 bases between. For the CDR3, the DNA is TGCGCCAGCAGCGGAACTCACCCCCTCTACAATGAGCAGTTCTTC. Residues: CASSGTHPLYNEQFF.

The chain employs TRBV13 and TRBJ2-7; 12 bases are a match to TRBD2. With 5 bases clipped from V and 1 base from J, the junction kept 3 bases outside the gene matches. The germline V gene has CDR1 PRHDT and CDR2 FYEKMQ (reference sequence). The CDR3 is made up of 15 amino acids. The CDR3 protein is CASSPGLAGSYEQYF. The CDR3 DNA reads as TGTGCCAGCAGCCCGGGACTAGCGGGTTCCTACGAGCAGTACTTC.

This clone was detected a few times. The chain links TRBV2 to TRBJ1-6; TRBD1 might be the D (5 bases). The V gene lost 2 bases and the J gene lost 7 bases, with 12 bases spanning the gap. CDR1 is SNHLY and CDR2 is FYNNEI in the germline V gene. CDR3 size: 15 residues. CDR3 bases: TGTGCCAGCAGTGAAAGGGGCGCAGTAAATTCACCCCTCCACTTT. It yields the protein CASSERGAVNSPLHF.

In this sample, this clone turned up a few times. J is TRBJ1-4 and V is TRBV7-8, with D hard to call. V lost 7 bases and J 4 bases, leaving 19 bases between the germline ends. The germline V gene has CDR1 SGHVS and CDR2 FQNEAQ. The CDR3 contains 16 residues. CDR3 residues: CASTSRGRSNNEKLFF. Written as DNA, the CDR3 is TGTGCCAGCACCTCCCGAGGTCGCAGCAATAATGAAAAACTGTTTTTT.